This TCR beta chain was captured in a study of cytomegalovirus exposure and HLA in healthy donors. Notes on the study in general: In the 95 to 150 validation repertoires, a later analysis found that first-cohort TCR clusters tended to co-occur.

The CDR3 runs to 14 residues. V lost 7 bases and J lost 1, with 10 bases in between. Per germline, CDR1 SNHLY and CDR2 FYNNEI. Sequencing was performed with immunoSEQ multiplex PCR; in TCRdb, only in-frame clones are kept and a portion is missing. Among 90,000 or so clones listed, around 96% were seen once. With regard to this clone: Its antigen is not known.

Among the 120 subjects of the validation cohort, separate from the roughly 700-subject first cohort, were the donors. What was sequenced was PBMCs. This TCR was recovered from a man aged 18 to 35 in good health and CMV-seronegative. The chain carries TRBV2 and TRBJ1-4; no clear D gene. Written as DNA, the CDR3 is TGTGCCAGCAAGTACCGGGAAACTAATGAAAAACTGTTTTTT. Amino acid sequence: CASKYRETNEKLFF.